The source of this TCR beta chain is a study of shared clonotypes between healthy human individuals. Looking at the study overall: Donors had three CD4 naive, three CD4 memory, two CD8 naive and one CD8 memory plate apiece. Regarding the study as a whole: Naive CD4 clonotype sharing across several donors was around 5.5%.

Germline CDR1 and CDR2: SGHRS and YFSETQ. V was clipped by 3 bases and J by 2 bases, with 9 bases between them. The length of the CDR3 is 13 residues. As to this clone: Its antigen is unknown.

Authors' analysis steps: For the immunoSEQ data, sequences were junction-only without quality scores, so filtering differed. The table came from immunoSEQ multiplex PCR; TCRdb's copy has only in-frame clones and leaves some out. V, J and clone size derive from that table, while D and trimming were established from the DNA sequence. Of around 2,000,000 clones detected, 85% to 95% appear once; the ten largest clones hold 0.13%. The donors, all of them Caucasian adults, lived in Nashville, Tennessee. The chain couples TRBV5-1 to TRBJ2-7; no clear D gene. The receptor was derived from a man between 18 and 35 years old in good health. Sequenced input: naive CD4+ T cells sorted from blood. Subset defined: CD45RA+ positively selected. The CDR3 DNA sequence: TGCGCCAGCAGCTCCTATAATACCTACGAGCAGTACTTC. It specifies CASSSYNTYEQYF.